These 3 T cell receptor beta chains share one sample of origin, sequenced in a study of OX40 agonist ivuxolimab in advanced cancers. Assay: immunoSEQ multiplex PCR; the TCRdb copy retains only in-frame clones and omits some. The repertoire has 25,000 to 35,000 clones, roughly four fifths of them found once; the top ten carry under 15%. This sample comprised CD4+ or CD8+ T cells sorted from blood, obtained in a trial of the OX40 agonist ivuxolimab. These receptors all stem from an adult with an advanced solid tumor such as melanoma, head and neck, liver or kidney cancer.

J is TRBJ2-2 and V is TRBV14; 11 bases agree with TRBD1. The V gene end was trimmed by 2 bases and the J gene end by 4 bases; junction bases not matched to a gene: 3. Germline V gives CDR1 SGHDN, CDR2 FVKESK. The CDR3 sequence is 16 residues long. The CDR3 nucleotides are TGTGCCAGCAGCCAACCGGACAGGGGGCTCACCGGGGAGCTGTTTTTT. Translating gives CASSQPDRGLTGELFF.

The J gene is TRBJ1-1, the V gene TRBV10-3, with D perhaps matching TRBD1 (5 bases). The V gene lost 3 bases and the J gene lost 5 bases, with 13 bases spanning the gap. CDR1 is ENHRY and CDR2 is SYGVKD in the germline V gene. The CDR3 loop spans 14 amino acids. CDR3 sequence (DNA): TGTGCCATCAGTGACCCCACGGGGGGTACTGAAGCTTTCTTT. Residues: CAISDPTGGTEAFF.

The chain recombines TRBV15 with TRBJ2-1; no clear D. The V gene lost 2 bases and the J gene lost 3 bases, with 5 bases spanning the gap. Germline CDR1 LNHNV, CDR2 YYDKDF (reference sequence). The CDR3 runs to 13 residues. CDR3 residues: CATSRLFYNEQFF. The CDR3 region has the DNA TGTGCCACCAGCAGACTATTCTACAATGAGCAGTTCTTC. The full variable domain, its missing parts supplied by reference TRBV15 and TRBJ2-1, is DAMVIQNPRYQVTQFGKPVTLSCSQTLNHNVMYWYQQKSSQAPKLLFHYYDKDFNNEADTPDNFQSRRPNTSFCFLDIRSPGLGDTAMYLCATSRLFYNEQFFGPGTRLTVL.